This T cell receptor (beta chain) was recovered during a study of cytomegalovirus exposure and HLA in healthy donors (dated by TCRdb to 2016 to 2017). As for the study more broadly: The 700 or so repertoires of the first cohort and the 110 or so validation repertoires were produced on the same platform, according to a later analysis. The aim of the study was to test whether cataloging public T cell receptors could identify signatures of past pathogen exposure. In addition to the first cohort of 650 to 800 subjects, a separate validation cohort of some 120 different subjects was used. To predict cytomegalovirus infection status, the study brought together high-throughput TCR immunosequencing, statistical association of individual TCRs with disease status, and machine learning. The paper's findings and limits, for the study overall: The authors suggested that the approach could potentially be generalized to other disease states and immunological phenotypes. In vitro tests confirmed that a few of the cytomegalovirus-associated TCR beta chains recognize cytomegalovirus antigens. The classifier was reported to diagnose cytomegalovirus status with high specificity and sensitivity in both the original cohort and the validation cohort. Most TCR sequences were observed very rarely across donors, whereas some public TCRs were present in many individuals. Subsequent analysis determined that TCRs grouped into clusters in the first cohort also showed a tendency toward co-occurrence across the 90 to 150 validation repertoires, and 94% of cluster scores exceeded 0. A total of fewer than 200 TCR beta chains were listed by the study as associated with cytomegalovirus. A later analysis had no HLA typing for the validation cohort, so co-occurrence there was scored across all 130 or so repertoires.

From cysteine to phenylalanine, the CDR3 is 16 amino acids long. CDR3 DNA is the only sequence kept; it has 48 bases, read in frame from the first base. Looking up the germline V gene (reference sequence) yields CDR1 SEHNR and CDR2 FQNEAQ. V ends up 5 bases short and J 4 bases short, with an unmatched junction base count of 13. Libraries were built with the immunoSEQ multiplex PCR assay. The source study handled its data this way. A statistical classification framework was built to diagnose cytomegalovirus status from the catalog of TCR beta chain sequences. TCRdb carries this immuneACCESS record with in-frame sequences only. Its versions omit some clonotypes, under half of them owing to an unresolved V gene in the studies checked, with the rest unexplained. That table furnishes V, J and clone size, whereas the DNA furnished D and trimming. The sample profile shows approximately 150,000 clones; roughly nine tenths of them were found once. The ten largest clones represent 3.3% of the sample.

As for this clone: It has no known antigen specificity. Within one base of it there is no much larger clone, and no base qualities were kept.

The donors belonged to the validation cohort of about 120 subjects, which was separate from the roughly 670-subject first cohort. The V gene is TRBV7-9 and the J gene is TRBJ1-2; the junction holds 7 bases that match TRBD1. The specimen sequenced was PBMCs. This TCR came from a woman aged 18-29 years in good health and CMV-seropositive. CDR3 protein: CASSTPMRGRGYGYTF. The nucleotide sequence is TGTGCCAGCAGCACCCCGATGAGGGGGCGCGGCTATGGCTACACCTTC.